This T cell receptor beta chain was captured by sequencing in a study of CD4 T cells in relation to SARS-CoV-2 and coronaviruses. About the study: Crossreactive spike epitopes shared across donors were mapped to their HLA restriction.

The table came from immunoSEQ multiplex PCR; TCRdb's copy has only in-frame clones and leaves some out. Of 37,000 or so clones in the sample, more than 70% were seen once. In regard to this clone: Its antigen is currently unknown.

The CDR3 extends over 15 amino acids. V lost 2 bases to trimming and J lost 0 bases, with 10 bases between them. The germline V gene encodes CDR1 SGHDN and CDR2 FVKESK. The TCR comes from an adult with COVID-19. The chain uses TRBV14 and TRBJ1-1, with D uncertain. The sample consisted of naive CD4+ T cells from PBMCs, cultured in vitro. The subset was: naive CD4+ T cells isolated by negative enrichment. This chain's CDR3 is CASSQRRQLNTEAFF. CDR3 bases: TGTGCCAGCAGCCAACGGCGACAATTGAACACTGAAGCTTTCTTT. Full variable domain (missing parts from reference TRBV14 and TRBJ1-1): EAGVTQFPSHSVIEKGQTVTLRCDPISGHDNLYWYRRVMGKEIKFLLHFVKESKQDESGMPNNRFLAERTGGTYSTLKVQPAELEDSGVYFCASSQRRQLNTEAFFGQGTRLTVV.